This T cell receptor beta chain was identified in a study of cytomegalovirus exposure and HLA in healthy donors. Notes on the study in general: Reports indicate that TCR beta sequences accurately predicted the HLA-A and HLA-B alleles of most subjects. What a later analysis showed was that several of the most significant clusters appeared linked to common viral pathogens. For most TCR beta V segments, an earlier analysis put the productive rate at about 87% or about 30% of the time.

V gave up 3 bases and J gave up 3 bases; unmatched junction bases: 9. Germline V gene lookup returns CDR1 SGDLS and CDR2 YYNGEE. CDR3 length: 16 amino acids. Primers: 60 Vbeta forward and 13 Jbeta reverse. Assay: immunoSEQ multiplex PCR; the TCRdb copy retains only in-frame clones and omits some. The sample holds 150,000 to 200,000 clones, 76% seen once. In the case of this clone: The antigen remains undetermined.

This clonotype originated in a female donor in good health and CMV-seronegative. The V gene is TRBV9, the J gene TRBJ2-3, with 8 bases aligning to TRBD1. Sample: PBMCs. This chain's CDR3 is CASSAYDRGQTDTQYF. The CDR3, as DNA: TGTGCCAGCAGCGCCTATGACAGGGGACAAACAGATACGCAGTATTTT. The complete variable domain, with remaining parts taken from reference TRBV9 and TRBJ2-3, reads DSGVTQTPKHLITATGQRVTLRCSPRSGDLSVYWYQQSLDQGLQFLIQYYNGEERAKGNILERFSAQQFPDLHSELNLSSLELGDSALYFCASSAYDRGQTDTQYFGPGTRLTVL.